The entry that follows covers one TCR beta chain sequence. This clone showed up just once. Its cognate antigen has yet to be identified. No base qualities exist here, and no much larger clone lies one base off it. This entry comes from a study of blood T cell repertoires in COVID-19 (dated by TCRdb to about 2020). Turning to the overall study: The collaborator samples originated in the United States, Italy and Spain and spanned the acute and convalescent phases of COVID-19. The prospective study material was composed of cDNA or gDNA derived from T cells, B-cell-depleted T cells, or PBMCs. Subjects who had been exposed to COVID-19, were actively infected with it, or had recovered from it provided the deeply sampled blood TCRbeta repertoires that made up the dataset. The repertoires were made available in a free public database intended to serve as a resource for research on the immune response to SARS-CoV-2. Samples came from the ongoing ImmuneRACE study (first 160 participants) plus 1,254 subjects from 6 global collaborators. Sample metadata almost always included a de-identified subject ID, COVID-19 status, age in years and sex. Where available, HLA class I and class II types were taken from metadata supplied by the sample provider and were not determined by assay-based typing. Broader findings and caveats from the paper: How much clinical and demographic metadata was included differed by source and by participant, and the metadata was provided uncurated.

Participants in the prospective study were enrolled through a virtual design, were aged about 18 to 100 years, and lived in approximately 24 United States geographic areas. Cohort assignment in the prospective study relied on participant-reported clinical history from a screening survey and a study questionnaire. Exposed participants had been in contact, within 2 weeks of entering the study, with a person who had a PCR-confirmed or clinician-diagnosed case of COVID-19. In the prospective study, mobile phlebotomists collected whole blood, serum and a nasopharyngeal or oropharyngeal swab from each participant. Over an approximately 2-month period, participants in the prospective study had the option of providing additional blood draws and questionnaires. Before DNA extraction, prospective study blood samples were shipped either frozen or at room temperature. CDR1 and CDR2 are drawn from the germline V gene: SGHTA, FQGNSA. At the junction V is shortened by 8 bases and J by 3 bases, with 17 bases in between. The CDR3 holds 14 amino acids from the cysteine to the phenylalanine. The entry retains the CDR3 DNA only, 42 bases that are in frame from base 1.

TCRbeta CDR3 regions were amplified from genomic DNA by means of the immunoSEQ Assay, a bias-controlled multiplex PCR. In the paper's pipeline: Nucleated cell counts per sample were estimated from amplification of reference gene primers within the assay. Sequence reads were collapsed and filtered to measure the absolute abundance of every unique TCRbeta CDR3 rearrangement. Productive Simpson clonality was computed per sample as the square root of Simpson's diversity index over productive rearrangements. This is the immuneACCESS table as TCRdb keeps it, with only in-frame sequences that have V and J called. A part of the clones is gone; compared with another copy, unresolved V genes explain less than half, and the rest is unexplained. V and J calls plus clone size are reproduced from that table; the DNA served to infer D and trimming. For this sample the table gives roughly 250,000 clones, of which 83% were detected only once. 3.6% of the sample lies in the top ten.

The chain joins TRBV7-2 to TRBJ2-7; the D gene is not confidently resolved. Sequenced sample: PBMCs or T cells enriched from blood (not recorded which). The TCR was taken from a woman aged 35 to 49 who had been exposed to COVID-19. This receptor has the CDR3 CASPPRHSCYEQYF. The nucleotide sequence is TGTGCCAGCCCTCCCCGACACTCGTGCTACGAGCAGTACTTC.